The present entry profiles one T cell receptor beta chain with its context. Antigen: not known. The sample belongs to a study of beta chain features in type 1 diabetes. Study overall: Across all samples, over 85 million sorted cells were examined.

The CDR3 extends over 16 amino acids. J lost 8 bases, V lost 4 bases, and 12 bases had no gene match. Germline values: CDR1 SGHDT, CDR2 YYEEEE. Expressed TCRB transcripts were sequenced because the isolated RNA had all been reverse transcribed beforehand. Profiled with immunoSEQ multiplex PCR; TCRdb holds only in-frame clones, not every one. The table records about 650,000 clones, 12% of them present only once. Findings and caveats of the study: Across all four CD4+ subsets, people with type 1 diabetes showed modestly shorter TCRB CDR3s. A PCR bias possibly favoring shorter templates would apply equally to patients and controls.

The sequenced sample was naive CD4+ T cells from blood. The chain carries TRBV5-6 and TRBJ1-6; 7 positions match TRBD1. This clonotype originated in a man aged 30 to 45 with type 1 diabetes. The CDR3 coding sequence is TGTGCCAGCAGCCCGACGGGACAGCCGCTTCATTCACCCCTCCACTTT. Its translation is CASSPTGQPLHSPLHF.